The 26 T cell receptor beta chains listed next were all sequenced from one sample in a study of PD-1 blockade in classical Hodgkin lymphoma. Sample time point: cycle 4 day 1 (C4D1), after five to seven weeks of nivolumab. Each patient experienced a relapse that followed autologous stem cell transplantation, and brentuximab vedotin exposure varied. The study purified CD4+ T cells from thawed PBMCs using magnetic negative selection. Sequenced by immunoSEQ multiplex PCR; TCRdb stores in-frame clones only, minus some. The sample holds roughly 29,000 clones, more than 80% seen once. This material consisted of CD4+ T cells from blood, taken before the fourth cycle of nivolumab. The receptors originated from a human donor with classical Hodgkin lymphoma.

The rearrangement joins TRBV4-2 to TRBJ1-3; 8 bases line up with TRBD1. The CDR3 runs 14 residues. Trimming took 4 bases from V and 6 from J; bases not matched to a gene: 5. Germline CDR1 and CDR2: LGHNA and YNFKEQ. The CDR3 coding sequence is TGTGCCAGCAGCCCAGGGACAGGTTCAAACACCATATATTTT. Its translation: CASSPGTGSNTIYF.

This chain uses TRBV30 with TRBJ1-5; D perhaps matches TRBD1 (6 bases). There are 13 residues in the CDR3. V lost 0 bases to trimming and J lost 6 bases, with 9 bases between them. Germline values: CDR1 GTSNPN, CDR2 SVGIG (reference sequence). The DNA for the CDR3 is TGTGCCTGGAGTGTACAGGGAGGTCAGCCCCAGCATTTT. It specifies CAWSVQGGQPQHF. Full variable domain (outside the CDR3, taken from reference TRBV30 and TRBJ1-5): SQTIHQWPATLVQPVGSPLSLECTVEGTSNPNLYWYRQAAGRGLQLLFYSVGIGQISSEVPQNLSASRPQDRQFILSSKKLLLSDSGFYLCAWSVQGGQPQHFGDGTRLSIL.

The rearrangement links TRBV30 to TRBJ2-1; TRBD1 matches 9 bases. The CDR3 consists of 16 residues. The germline CDR1 and CDR2 sequences are GTSNPN and SVGIG (reference sequence). The V and J ends lost 0 bases and 4 bases, in that order; junction bases with no gene match: 7. This CDR3 is CAWSVLSGQGYNEQFF. The CDR3 region has the DNA TGTGCCTGGAGTGTACTTTCGGGACAGGGTTACAATGAGCAGTTCTTC.

This chain links TRBV7-9 with TRBJ1-1; TRBD1 matches at 9 bases. Germline lookup yields CDR1 SEHNR and CDR2 FQNEAQ (reference sequence). The CDR3 runs to 14 residues. V shed 5 bases and J 3 bases; nucleotides not matched to a gene: 4. CDR3 amino acids: CASSLQGADTEAFF. CDR3 coding DNA: TGTGCCAGCAGCCTACAGGGGGCCGACACTGAAGCTTTCTTT.

The chain uses TRBV7-6 and TRBJ2-1; D remains unclear. The CDR3 is 16 amino acids. Germline V gives CDR1 SGHVS, CDR2 FNYEAQ. Deletions cut 4 bases from V and 5 bases from J, with 18 bases between. The CDR3 coding sequence is TGTGCCAGCAGCTCCTTCACGAAGAGACCCCACAATGAGCAGTTCTTC. It specifies CASSSFTKRPHNEQFF. Together with reference TRBV7-6 and TRBJ2-1, the CDR3 gives the full variable domain: GAGVSQSPRYKVTKRGQDVALRCDPISGHVSLYWYRQALGQGPEFLTYFNYEAQQDKSGLPNDRFSAERPEGSISTLTIQRTEQRDSAMYRCASSSFTKRPHNEQFFGPGTRLTVL.

A single count supports this clone. The CDR3 region has the DNA TGTGCCAGCACCGTAGCGGGACCGCAGTTCTTC. Protein: CASTVAGPQFF. The chain joins TRBV7-9 to TRBJ2-1; 8 bases are shared with TRBD2. V was clipped by 7 bases and J by 12 bases; unmatched bases: 5. Germline V lookup: CDR1 SEHNR, CDR2 FQNEAQ (reference sequence). The CDR3 runs 11 residues.

The genes are TRBV4-1 and TRBJ2-1; D is ambiguous. CDR3 length equals 17 residues. Germline CDR1 reads MGHRA; CDR2 reads YSYEKL. Trimming stripped 0 bases from V and 0 bases from J, with 12 bases between. The CDR3: CASSQDSLALSYNEQFF. As DNA, the CDR3 is TGCGCCAGCAGCCAAGATAGCCTCGCTCTCTCCTACAATGAGCAGTTCTTC.

The chain has TRBV6-5 and TRBJ2-1; D remains unclear. Per the germline V gene, CDR1 is MNHEY and CDR2 is SVGAGI. The CDR3 extends over 16 amino acids. Trimming removed 0 bases at V and 6 bases at J, with 15 bases between. The CDR3 sequence is CASSYSSYGLGNEQFF. CDR3 in DNA: TGTGCCAGCAGTTACTCGAGTTACGGTTTAGGCAATGAGCAGTTCTTC.

The CDR3, as DNA: TGTGCCAGCAGAGGAGGAGAGACCCAGTACTTC. Protein: CASRGGETQYF. The gene calls are TRBV28 and TRBJ2-5, with D tentatively TRBD2 (5 bases). This CDR3 contains 11 residues. V was trimmed by 6 bases and J by 4 bases, leaving 6 bases between them. Germline V CDR1 and CDR2: MDHEN, SYDVKM.

The gene calls are TRBV6-6 and TRBJ1-2; TRBD1 agrees at 8 bases. Germline lookup yields CDR1 MNHNY and CDR2 SVGAGI (reference sequence). The trim removed 0 bases at V and 11 bases at J, leaving 11 bases unmatched. CDR3 length: 15 amino acids. The CDR3 sequence: CASSYSPGTGTSYTF. The CDR3 bases are TGTGCCAGCAGTTACTCGCCCGGGACAGGAACGTCTTACACCTTC.

In its sample, this clone was seen a few times. The V call is TRBV18, the J call TRBJ1-1; D unclear. Trimming left V 6 bases short and J 3 bases short, with 11 bases between. CDR1 and CDR2 (germline): KGHSH, LQKENI. CDR3 length: 13 amino acids. CDR3 in DNA: TGTGCCAGCTCCCGTGAGTGGGACACTGAAGCTTTCTTT. Amino acids: CASSREWDTEAFF.

V and J are TRBV28 and TRBJ1-2; no clear D. Per the germline V gene, CDR1 is MDHEN and CDR2 is SYDVKM. CDR3 length: 12 residues. V was clipped by 2 bases and J by 7 bases, with 8 bases between them. CDR3 in amino acids: CASSLGSFGYTF. The CDR3 coding sequence is TGTGCCAGCAGTTTAGGCAGCTTTGGCTACACCTTC.

J is TRBJ1-3 and V is TRBV5-1; a weak D match, TRBD1 (5 bases). Germline V gene lookup returns CDR1 SGHRS and CDR2 YFSETQ. The CDR3 is made up of 16 amino acids. V was shortened by 0 bases and J by 3 bases, with 13 bases between the two germline ends. The chain's CDR3 is CASSLDPQGRGNTIYF. CDR3 nucleotides: TGCGCCAGCAGCTTGGACCCTCAGGGCCGTGGAAACACCATATATTTT.

The rearrangement links TRBV5-4 to TRBJ1-1; D is undetermined. In germline, CDR1 is SGHNT, CDR2 YYREEE (reference sequence). There are 12 residues in the CDR3. Trimming pared 2 bases from V and 5 bases from J, leaving 7 bases between. The CDR3 loop is CASSLSRTEAFF. The CDR3 nucleotides read TGTGCCAGCAGCTTAAGTAGGACTGAAGCTTTCTTT.

In the case of this clone: Relative to the germline gene, one junction end is altered; a read error may explain this. The rearrangement links TRBV14 to TRBJ2-7, with 8 bases that match TRBD1. This CDR3 region has 17 residues. Germline V gene data show CDR1 as SGHDN and CDR2 as FVKESK. The CDR3 sequence: CASSQLVGTGPSNEQYF. The CDR3 DNA follows: TGTGCCAGCAGCCAACTCGTGGGGACAGGACCCTCCAACGAGCAGTACTTC.

This clone occurred once. The genes are TRBV9 and TRBJ2-3; 7 bases agree with TRBD2. Germline V gives CDR1 SGDLS, CDR2 YYNGEE. This CDR3 contains 14 residues. With 6 bases clipped from V and 3 bases from J, the junction kept 7 bases outside the gene matches. The CDR3: CASNTLGGTDTQYF. DNA of the CDR3: TGTGCCAGCAACACCCTGGGGGGGACAGATACGCAGTATTTT.

The V call is TRBV9, the J call TRBJ2-1, with D possibly TRBD1 on 6 matching bases. This CDR3 has 14 amino acids. Germline CDR1 SGDLS, CDR2 YYNGEE. V was clipped by 0 bases and J by 7 bases, with 11 bases between them. In DNA, the CDR3 is TGTGCCAGCAGCGTAGACCAGGGGCCTAATGAGCAGTTCTTC. As protein: CASSVDQGPNEQFF.

CDR3 in DNA: TGTGCCAGCACCCTGAACCGGGTTTTTGGATCCCTTAGCAATCAGCCCCAGCATTTT. Encoded protein: CASTLNRVFGSLSNQPQHF. The chain uses TRBV28 and TRBJ1-5; D gene unclear. The CDR3 is made up of 19 amino acids. Germline loops: CDR1 MDHEN, CDR2 SYDVKM. Trimming took 7 bases from V and 0 from J, leaving 25 bases between them.

DNA of the CDR3: TGTGCCAGCAGCAAAGAGCGAGGACGCACAGATACGCAGTATTTT. Protein sequence: CASSKERGRTDTQYF. The gene calls are TRBV21-1 and TRBJ2-3. TRBV21-1 is termed a pseudogene. The CDR3 totals 15 residues.

The V call is TRBV30, the J call TRBJ1-2; 11 bases match TRBD1. The CDR3 totals 16 residues. With V trimmed by 0 bases and J by 4 bases, 7 bases remained unmatched. Looked up from germline, CDR1 is GTSNPN and CDR2 is SVGIG (reference sequence). CDR3 protein: CAWSVTGQGGAYGYTF. The CDR3 DNA is TGTGCCTGGAGTGTAACGGGACAGGGGGGGGCCTATGGCTACACCTTC.

The table lists this clone with a count of one. The chain combines TRBV6-1 with TRBJ2-2; 9 bases map to TRBD2. This CDR3 has 18 residues. The germline V gene encodes CDR1 MNHNS and CDR2 SASEGT. V gave up 4 bases and J gave up 4 bases; unmatched junction bases: 13. CDR3 loop: CASSVQGGAGGPTGELFF. CDR3 DNA: TGTGCCAGCAGTGTACAAGGAGGTGCGGGAGGGCCCACCGGGGAGCTGTTTTTT.

This rearrangement joins TRBV4-1 to TRBJ2-5, with TRBD1 as a possible D gene (6 bases). The germline V gene has CDR1 MGHRA and CDR2 YSYEKL. This CDR3 region has 15 residues. Trimming took off 1 base at V and 2 bases at J, with 11 bases between the two ends. The CDR3 protein is CASSQAGRGQETQYF. For the CDR3, the DNA is TGCGCCAGCAGCCAAGCAGGCAGGGGTCAAGAGACCCAGTACTTC.

This sequence joins TRBV30 and TRBJ1-3; no firm D call. Per germline, CDR1 GTSNPN and CDR2 SVGIG (reference sequence). Trimming removed 7 bases from V and 0 bases from J, with 13 bases in between. This CDR3 contains 14 residues. The CDR3 bases are TGTGCCTCTGGGGTTGGGCACTCTGGAAACACCATATATTTT. Encoded protein: CASGVGHSGNTIYF.

J is TRBJ1-1 and V is TRBV28, with D perhaps TRBD1 (5 bases). Trimming removed 5 bases at V and 1 base at J, with 11 bases between. CDR1 is MDHEN and CDR2 is SYDVKM in the germline V gene. CDR3 length: 14 residues. CDR3 sequence reads: CASSNTTANTEAFF. The CDR3 nucleotides read TGTGCCAGCAGTAACACGACAGCGAACACTGAAGCTTTCTTT.

This chain connects TRBV18 to TRBJ2-1; no reliable D call. The V gene's germline CDR1 is KGHSH and CDR2 LQKENI. The CDR3 has 13 amino acids. Trimming shortened V by 2 bases and J by 9 bases, and 11 bases separated the two germline ends. CDR3 coding DNA: TGTGCCAGCTCACCAGACCCCGTTTCTGAGCAGTTCTTC. Translation: CASSPDPVSEQFF.

This chain links TRBV29-1 with TRBJ2-1; the match to TRBD2 covers 14 bases. V dropped 6 bases and J dropped 2; count of bases not matched to a gene: 6. Germline V gene sequence: CDR1 SQVTM, CDR2 ANQGSEA. The CDR3 contains 16 residues. In DNA form, the CDR3 reads TGCAGCGTAGCCGGGACTAGCGGGAGTACCTACAATGAGCAGTTCTTC. Its translation is CSVAGTSGSTYNEQFF.